The present entry profiles one T cell receptor (beta chain) with its context. The antigen remains unidentified. The limits of the CDR3 on the DNA are not certain, so only TCRdb's listed CDR3 is given. PCR amplification relied on 60 Vbeta primers (plus 13 Jbeta primers). The table came from immunoSEQ multiplex PCR; TCRdb's copy has only in-frame clones and leaves some out. The sample includes 55,000 to 65,000 clones, 80% of them seen just once. The data originate from a study of cytomegalovirus exposure and HLA in healthy donors. Study-level information: One earlier analysis, a look at some 180 million T cells, found about 110 million unique TCR beta sequences. Overall study results and limits: Accurate predictions that matched the HLA-A and HLA-B alleles of most subjects were reportedly made from TCR beta sequences.

From its first to its last residue, the CDR3 has 16 amino acids. Looked up from germline, CDR1 is MDHEN and CDR2 is SYDVKM. The sequence derives from a male donor in good health and CMV-seronegative. The chain joins TRBV28 to TRBJ2-4; the table's D call, TRBD1, has no DNA check behind it. The sample comprised PBMCs. CDR3 in amino acids: CASSFLAGLAKNIQYF.